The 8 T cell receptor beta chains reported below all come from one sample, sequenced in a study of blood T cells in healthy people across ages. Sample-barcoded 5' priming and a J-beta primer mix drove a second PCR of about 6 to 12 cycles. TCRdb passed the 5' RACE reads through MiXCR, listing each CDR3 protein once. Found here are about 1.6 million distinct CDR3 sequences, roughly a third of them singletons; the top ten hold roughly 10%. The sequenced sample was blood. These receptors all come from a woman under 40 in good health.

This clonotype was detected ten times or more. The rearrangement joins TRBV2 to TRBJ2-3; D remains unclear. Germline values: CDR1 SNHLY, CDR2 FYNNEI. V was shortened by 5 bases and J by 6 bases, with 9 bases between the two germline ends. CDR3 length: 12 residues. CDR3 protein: CASSKLRDTQYF. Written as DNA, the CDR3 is TGTGCCAGCAGTAAACTGAGGGATACGCAGTATTTT.

The CDR3 loop reads CATRGWGRTPGELFF. In DNA, the CDR3 is TGTGCCACCAGGGGTTGGGGGCGAACTCCCGGGGAGCTGTTTTTT. The chain couples TRBV21-1 to TRBJ2-2. TRBV21-1 is marked as a pseudogene. The CDR3 loop spans 15 amino acids.

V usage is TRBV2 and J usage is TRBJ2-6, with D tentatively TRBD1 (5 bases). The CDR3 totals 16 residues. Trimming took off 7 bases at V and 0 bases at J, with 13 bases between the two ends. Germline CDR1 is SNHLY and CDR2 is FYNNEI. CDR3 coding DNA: TGTGCCAGCACCGAAGGGGAACACTCTGGGGCCAACGTCCTGACTTTC. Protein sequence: CASTEGEHSGANVLTF. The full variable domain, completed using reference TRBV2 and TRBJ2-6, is EPEVTQTPSHQVTQMGQEVILRCVPISNHLYFYWYRQILGQKVEFLVSFYNNEISEKSEIFDDQFSVERPDGSNFTLKIRSTKLEDSAMYFCASTEGEHSGANVLTFGAGSRLTVL.

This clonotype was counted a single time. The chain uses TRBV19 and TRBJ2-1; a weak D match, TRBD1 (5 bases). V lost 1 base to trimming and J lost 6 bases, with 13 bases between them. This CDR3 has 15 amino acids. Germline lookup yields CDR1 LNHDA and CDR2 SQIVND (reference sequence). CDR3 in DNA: TGTGCCAGTAGTATAGGACAGACCTTTGGCAATGAGCAGTTCTTC. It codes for CASSIGQTFGNEQFF.

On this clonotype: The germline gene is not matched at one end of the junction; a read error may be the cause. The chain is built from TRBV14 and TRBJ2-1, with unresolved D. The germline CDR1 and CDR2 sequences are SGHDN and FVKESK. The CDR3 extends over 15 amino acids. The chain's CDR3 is CASSQGPPAYNEQFF. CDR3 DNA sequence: TGCGCCAGCAGCCAAGGCCCTCCGGCATACAATGAGCAGTTCTTC.

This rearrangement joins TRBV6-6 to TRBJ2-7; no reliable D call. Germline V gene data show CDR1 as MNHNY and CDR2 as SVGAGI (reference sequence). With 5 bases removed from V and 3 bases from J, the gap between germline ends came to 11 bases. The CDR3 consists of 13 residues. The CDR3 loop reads CASSQDQHYEQYF. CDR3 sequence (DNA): TGTGCCAGCAGTCAAGACCAGCACTACGAGCAGTACTTC.

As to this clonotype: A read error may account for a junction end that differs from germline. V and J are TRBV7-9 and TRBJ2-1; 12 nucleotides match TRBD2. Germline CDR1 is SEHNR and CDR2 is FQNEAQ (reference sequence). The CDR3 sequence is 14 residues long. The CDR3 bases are TGTGCCAGCAACTTAGGGACTAGCGGGTCTCACCAGTTCTTC. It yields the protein CASNLGTSGSHQFF.

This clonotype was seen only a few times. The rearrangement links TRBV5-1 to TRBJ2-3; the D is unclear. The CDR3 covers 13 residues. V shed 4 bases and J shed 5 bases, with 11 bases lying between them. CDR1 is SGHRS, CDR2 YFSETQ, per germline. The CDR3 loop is CASSTAFRDTQYF. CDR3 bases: TGCGCCAGCAGCACCGCATTCCGAGATACGCAGTATTTT. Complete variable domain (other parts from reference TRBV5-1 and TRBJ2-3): KAGVTQTPRYLIKTRGQQVTLSCSPISGHRSVSWYQQTPGQGLQFLFEYFSETQRNKGNFPGRFSGRQFSNSRSEMNVSTLELGDSALYLCASSTAFRDTQYFGPGTRLTVL.